What follows is one T cell receptor beta chain and its context. This entry belongs to a study of neurological immune-mediated disorders. J lost 5 bases, V lost 5 bases, and 9 bases had no gene match. The CDR3 sequence is 16 residues long. From germline, CDR1 is SGHRS and CDR2 YFSETQ. TCRdb reprocessed the 5' RACE reads with MiXCR, giving one entry per CDR3 protein. The sample carries 100,000 or so distinct CDR3 sequences, 3% to 4% recorded once. The sequence was collected from a woman aged 18-30 years with multiple sclerosis. The J gene is TRBJ2-3, the V gene TRBV5-1; 12 positions agree with TRBD2. The sequencing input was PBMCs. CDR3 sequence (DNA): TGCGCCAGCAGACTGGGGACTAGCGGGTCTGGAGATACGCAGTATTTT. This gives the protein CASRLGTSGSGDTQYF.